Each of the 30 T cell receptor beta chains below was sequenced from the same sample in a study of OX40 agonist ivuxolimab in advanced cancers. Using immunoSEQ multiplex PCR, the repertoire was profiled, and TCRdb retains in-frame clones only, with some absent. The data contain approximately 50,000 clones, more than 70% of them seen just once; the ten biggest clones take up 2.4%. This material consisted of CD4+ or CD8+ T cells sorted from blood, taken in a trial of the OX40 agonist ivuxolimab. The receptor set was obtained from an adult with an advanced solid tumor such as melanoma, head and neck, liver or kidney cancer.

This rearrangement joins TRBV5-6 to TRBJ2-2; no clear D. This CDR3 region has 13 residues. CDR1 is SGHDT, CDR2 YYEEEE, per germline. V lost 7 bases, J lost 5 bases, and 12 bases lay in between. This CDR3 is CASRASQTGELFF. The CDR3 DNA sequence: TGTGCCAGCCGGGCTTCTCAAACCGGGGAGCTGTTTTTT.

This clone was seen more than once but under ten times. The rearrangement uses TRBV4-1 and TRBJ1-5, with a tentative D call TRBD1 (6 bases). Trimming pared 2 bases from V and 7 bases from J, leaving 18 bases between. The germline V gene encodes CDR1 MGHRA and CDR2 YSYEKL. The CDR3 runs to 16 residues. The CDR3 sequence: CASSQTFSTGFQPQHF. The CDR3 region has the DNA TGCGCCAGCAGCCAAACCTTCTCTACAGGGTTCCAGCCCCAGCATTTT.

The chain links TRBV15 to TRBJ2-4; a weak D match, TRBD1 (6 bases). The CDR3 loop spans 15 amino acids. V was trimmed by 6 bases and J by 7 bases, leaving 19 bases between them. Germline V CDR1 and CDR2: LNHNV, YYDKDF (reference sequence). The CDR3 DNA reads TGTGCCACCAGAGTTGGGCAGGGGCCCCCTAACATTCAGTACTTC. It translates to CATRVGQGPPNIQYF.

The chain uses TRBV7-2 and TRBJ1-5, with D uncertain. V lost 1 base and J 6 bases, leaving 10 bases between the germline ends. Germline V gene lookup returns CDR1 SGHTA and CDR2 FQGNSA. This CDR3 has 14 amino acids. The chain's CDR3 is CASSLVRSRQPQHF. The CDR3 nucleotides read TGTGCCAGCAGCTTAGTCAGAAGTCGTCAGCCCCAGCATTTT.

The chain combines TRBV5-4 with TRBJ1-1; perhaps TRBD1 as D (6 bases). Trimming took 7 bases from V and 5 from J, leaving 24 bases between them. The V gene's germline CDR1 is SGHNT and CDR2 YYREEE (reference sequence). The CDR3 runs 16 residues. CDR3 bases: TGTGCCAGCTTCCGCGGGCAGGGTGAGGGGGTAACTGAAGCTTTCTTT. Its translation: CASFRGQGEGVTEAFF.

The chain combines TRBV6-1 with TRBJ2-7, with D maybe TRBD1 (6 bases). Germline V lookup: CDR1 MNHNS, CDR2 SASEGT. Trimming took off 1 base at V and 8 bases at J, with 9 bases between the two ends. This CDR3 spans 12 amino acids. The CDR3 DNA sequence: TGTGCCAGCAGTGAAGGTCAGGGGAAGCAGTACTTC. Translating it yields CASSEGQGKQYF.

V usage is TRBV10-1 and J usage is TRBJ2-3; D may be TRBD2 (6 bases). The germline CDR1 and CDR2 sequences are WNHNN and SYGVQD (reference sequence). The germline V and J ends were trimmed by 7 bases and 0 bases, with 17 bases remaining between them. The CDR3 totals 16 residues. The CDR3 spells CASTTPGLRSTDTQYF. The CDR3 DNA follows: TGCGCCAGCACGACCCCGGGACTCCGTAGCACAGATACGCAGTATTTT.

The chain recombines TRBV7-2 with TRBJ1-5; D not resolved. This CDR3 comprises 15 residues. Germline-derived CDR1 and CDR2 are SGHTA and FQGNSA. Deletions cut 3 bases from V and 2 bases from J, with 11 bases between. CDR3 nucleotides: TGTGCCAGCAGCTTCAAGGGCGACGGCAATCAGCCCCAGCATTTT. Protein: CASSFKGDGNQPQHF.

The genes are TRBV28 and TRBJ2-7; TRBD1 agrees at 9 bases. The germline V gene encodes CDR1 MDHEN and CDR2 SYDVKM. The CDR3 is 13 amino acids. V lost 6 bases and J lost 10; bases outside the gene matches: 10. CDR3 DNA: TGTGCCAGCAGACCTAACAACAGGGGGCAACAGTACTTC. Amino acid sequence: CASRPNNRGQQYF. Using reference TRBV28 and TRBJ2-7 for the parts outside the CDR3, the full variable domain is DVKVTQSSRYLVKRTGEKVFLECVQDMDHENMFWYRQDPGLGLRLIYFSYDVKMKEKGDIPEGYSVSREKKERFSLILESASTNQTSMYLCASRPNNRGQQYFGPGTRLTVT.

The chain recombines TRBV5-1 with TRBJ2-2; 12 bases line up with TRBD2. The CDR3 runs to 17 residues. Germline CDR1 reads SGHRS; CDR2 reads YFSETQ. V lost 0 bases to trimming and J lost 6 bases; unmatched junction nucleotides: 6. As DNA, the CDR3 is TGCGCCAGCAGCTTGGCACGGACTAGCGGGGTCCCCGGGGAGCTGTTTTTT. Protein product: CASSLARTSGVPGELFF.

J is TRBJ1-5 and V is TRBV6-5; the D gene is possibly TRBD1 (6 bases). Germline V gives CDR1 MNHEY, CDR2 SVGAGI. The CDR3 spans 14 residues. V lost 4 bases and J 6 bases, leaving 13 bases between the germline ends. The CDR3 protein is CASSSIQGSQPQHF. CDR3 nucleotides: TGTGCCAGCAGTTCCATCCAGGGGAGTCAGCCCCAGCATTTT.

This clone was recorded a few times. The chain employs TRBV5-1 and TRBJ2-2, with 12 bases fitting TRBD2. This CDR3 has 19 residues. The germline V gene has CDR1 SGHRS and CDR2 YFSETQ. Unmatched junction bases numbered 10, after V lost 1 base and J lost 3 bases. The CDR3 DNA reads TGCGCCAGCAGCTTGAAAAGACTAGCGGGAGACGGGGACACCGGGGAGCTGTTTTTT. This sequence encodes CASSLKRLAGDGDTGELFF.

The chain employs TRBV7-2 and TRBJ2-7; 12 bases agree with TRBD2. The CDR3 is made up of 15 amino acids. Trimming removed 4 bases from V and 2 bases from J; junction bases left unmatched: 3. CDR1 is SGHTA, CDR2 FQGNSA, per germline. This CDR3 is CASSSSSGGAYEQYF. The CDR3, as DNA: TGTGCCAGCAGCTCTTCTAGCGGGGGGGCCTACGAGCAGTACTTC.

The CDR3 sequence is CATGAGGSFYEQYF. In nucleotides, the CDR3 is TGTGCCACGGGGGCTGGCGGGAGCTTCTACGAGCAGTACTTC. This chain links TRBV18 with TRBJ2-7; TRBD2 is a possible D gene (7 bases). The germline V gene encodes CDR1 KGHSH and CDR2 LQKENI. V shed 10 bases and J shed 3 bases, with 19 bases lying between them. The CDR3 has 14 amino acids. The full variable domain, rest sourced from reference TRBV18 and TRBJ2-7, is NAGVMQNPRHLVRRRGQEARLRCSPMKGHSHVYWYRQLPEEGLKFMVYLQKENIIDESGMPKERFSAEFPKEGPSILRIQQVVRGDSAAYFCATGAGGSFYEQYFGPGTRLTVT.

The rearrangement links TRBV11-2 to TRBJ1-2; D unresolved. Trimming left V 6 bases short and J 8 bases short, with 13 bases between. The CDR3 spans 12 residues. Germline CDR1 and CDR2: SGHAT and FQNNGV. The CDR3 spells CASRPQAYGYTF. In DNA form, the CDR3 reads TGTGCCAGCAGGCCGCAGGCTTACGGCTACACCTTC.

This chain connects TRBV5-1 to TRBJ2-2; TRBD2 matches 9 bases. Trimming took 4 bases from V and 1 from J; bases not matched to a gene: 2. The length of the CDR3 is 15 residues. In germline, CDR1 is SGHRS, CDR2 YFSETQ. The CDR3 is CASSLTSGNTGELFF. The CDR3 nucleotides are TGCGCCAGCAGCCTGACTAGCGGGAACACCGGGGAGCTGTTTTTT.

The chain joins TRBV10-3 to TRBJ2-3; unclear D gene. There are 13 residues in the CDR3. CDR1 and CDR2 (germline): ENHRY, SYGVKD. Between the trimmed V and J ends, which lost 7 bases and 5 bases, there was a span of 13 bases. The CDR3, as DNA: TGTGCCATCAACGGGCGTCGTGGAGATACGCAGTATTTT. This gives the protein CAINGRRGDTQYF.

The gene calls are TRBV11-2 and TRBJ2-1; D unclear. Germline lookup yields CDR1 SGHAT and CDR2 FQNNGV. There are 13 residues in the CDR3. Trimming pared 1 base from V and 5 bases from J, leaving 6 bases between. The CDR3 reads CASSLVRHNEQFF. As DNA, the CDR3 is TGTGCCAGCAGCTTAGTGAGGCACAATGAGCAGTTCTTC.

The chain joins TRBV6-1 to TRBJ1-1, with a tentative D call TRBD1 (5 bases). This CDR3 is 13 amino acids long. Germline lookup yields CDR1 MNHNS and CDR2 SASEGT. Trimming pared 6 bases from V and 1 base from J, leaving 9 bases between. The CDR3 region has the DNA TGTGCCAGCAGCACGACAGAGAACACTGAAGCTTTCTTT. As protein: CASSTTENTEAFF.

The chain is built from TRBV5-1 and TRBJ2-3, with 14 bases that match TRBD2. The junction had 1 base not matched to a gene; V was cut back by 4 bases and J by 3 bases. This CDR3 comprises 15 residues. Looked up from germline, CDR1 is SGHRS and CDR2 is YFSETQ. CDR3 region: CASSRLAGGTDTQYF. The CDR3 bases are TGCGCCAGCAGCAGACTAGCGGGAGGGACAGATACGCAGTATTTT.

This rearrangement joins TRBV27 to TRBJ2-1; possible D gene TRBD1, 5 bases. The CDR3 runs to 19 residues. From germline, CDR1 is MNHEY and CDR2 SMNVEV (reference sequence). The V gene lost 6 bases and the J gene lost 6 bases, with 30 bases spanning the gap. CDR3 amino acids: CASRIWPLTGNKRGNEQFF. The CDR3 DNA is TGTGCCAGCAGAATTTGGCCCTTGACCGGCAACAAAAGGGGCAATGAGCAGTTCTTC.

The chain recombines TRBV5-5 with TRBJ2-5; the match to TRBD1 covers 9 bases. The CDR3 has 15 residues. Germline lookup yields CDR1 SGHKS and CDR2 YYEKEE (reference sequence). V lost 2 bases and J lost 3; bases outside the gene matches: 5. The CDR3 loop is CASSLGTGSEETQYF. Here the CDR3 DNA reads TGTGCCAGCAGCTTAGGGACAGGGTCCGAAGAGACCCAGTACTTC.

This clone is a singleton in its sample. This sequence joins TRBV12-1 and TRBJ1-5; the DNA was not used to check the table's D call, TRBD1. TRBV12-1 is classified as a pseudogene. This CDR3 has 17 residues. CDR3 bases: TGTGCCAGCAGCGCCACCCGGGACAGGGGCGGCAATCAGCCCCAGCATTTT. The encoded protein is CASSATRDRGGNQPQHF.

This chain joins TRBV7-2 and TRBJ2-7; 7 positions agree with TRBD1. V lost 2 bases and J lost 3; bases outside the gene matches: 4. The CDR3 loop spans 14 amino acids. From germline, CDR1 is SGHTA and CDR2 FQGNSA. CDR3 amino acids: CASSLKAGGYEQYF. The CDR3 region has the DNA TGTGCCAGCAGCTTAAAAGCAGGGGGCTACGAGCAGTACTTC.

The chain joins TRBV5-1 to TRBJ1-6; the D is unclear. Germline CDR1 and CDR2: SGHRS and YFSETQ. This CDR3 comprises 17 residues. Trimming took 0 bases from V and 7 from J, leaving 17 bases between them. The CDR3 DNA reads as TGCGCCAGCAGCTTGGATTTTCCCCCCAAGCTAAATTCACCCCTCCACTTT. This gives the protein CASSLDFPPKLNSPLHF.

This chain connects TRBV6-1 to TRBJ2-7; D assignment may be TRBD1 or TRBD2 (5 bases each). Trimming cost V 6 bases and J 2 bases, with 11 bases left between them. This CDR3 region has 13 residues. Germline CDR1 is MNHNS and CDR2 is SASEGT. The CDR3 region is CASRPRDPYEQYF. CDR3 bases: TGTGCCAGCAGACCCAGGGACCCCTACGAGCAGTACTTC.

This sequence joins TRBV2 and TRBJ1-5, with unresolved D. Trimming left V 4 bases short and J 2 bases short, with 9 bases between. The germline V gene encodes CDR1 SNHLY and CDR2 FYNNEI. The CDR3 totals 14 residues. CDR3 nucleotides: TGTGCCAGCAGTGTAGTCCCGGGCAATCAGCCCCAGCATTTT. Translation: CASSVVPGNQPQHF.

The V gene is TRBV10-3, the J gene TRBJ1-1; tentatively, D is TRBD1 (5 bases). The CDR3 consists of 14 residues. The V end lost 8 bases, the J end lost 0 bases, and 13 bases lay between the germline ends. CDR1 is ENHRY, CDR2 SYGVKD, per germline. The CDR3 reads CAIQEWGMNTEAFF. CDR3 bases: TGTGCCATCCAAGAGTGGGGCATGAACACTGAAGCTTTCTTT.

In DNA form, the CDR3 reads TGTGCCAGCAGCCTAAATTCAGGCGCTCATCAGCCCCAGCATTTT. It encodes CASSLNSGAHQPQHF. V is TRBV7-2 and J is TRBJ1-5; D call uncertain. Trimming took 5 bases from V and 5 from J, leaving 16 bases between them. CDR1 and CDR2 (germline): SGHTA, FQGNSA. The CDR3 extends over 15 amino acids.

The V and J genes are TRBV7-8 and TRBJ1-5, with D perhaps matching TRBD1 (6 bases). Germline-derived CDR1 and CDR2 are SGHVS and FQNEAQ. The V gene lost 2 bases and the J gene lost 3 bases, with 14 bases spanning the gap. CDR3 length: 16 amino acids. CDR3 DNA sequence: TGTGCCAGCAGCTTACAGACAGGAGATAACAATCAGCCCCAGCATTTT. Its translation is CASSLQTGDNNQPQHF.